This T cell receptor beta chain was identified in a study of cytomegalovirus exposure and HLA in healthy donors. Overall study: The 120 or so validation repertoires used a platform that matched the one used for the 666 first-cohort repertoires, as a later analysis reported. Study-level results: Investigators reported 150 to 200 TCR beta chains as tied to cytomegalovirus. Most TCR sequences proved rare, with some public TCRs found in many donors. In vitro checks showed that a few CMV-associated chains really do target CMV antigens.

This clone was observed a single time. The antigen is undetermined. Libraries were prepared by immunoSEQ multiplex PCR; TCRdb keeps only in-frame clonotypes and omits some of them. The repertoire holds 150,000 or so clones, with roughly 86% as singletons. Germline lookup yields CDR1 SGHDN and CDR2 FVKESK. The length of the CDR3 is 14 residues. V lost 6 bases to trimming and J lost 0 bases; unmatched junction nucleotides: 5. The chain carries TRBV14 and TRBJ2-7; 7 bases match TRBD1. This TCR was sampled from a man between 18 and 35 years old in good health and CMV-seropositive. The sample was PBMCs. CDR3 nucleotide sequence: TGTGCCAGCAGACATTCAGGGGGCTCCTACGAGCAGTACTTC. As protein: CASRHSGGSYEQYF.